Listed here are 8 T cell receptor beta chains from one sample, sequenced in a study of graft-versus-host responses after intestinal transplantation. The method was immunoSEQ multiplex PCR; TCRdb's version includes in-frame clones alone and lacks a portion of them. Found here are 77,000 or so clones, roughly 90% of them singletons; the top ten hold over 0.55%. The specimen comprised PBMCs, sampled 98 days after intestinal transplantation. These receptors were taken from a human patient who received an intestinal transplant, so some T cells may come from the graft donor.

This chain uses TRBV2 with TRBJ2-5; D unclear. Germline values: CDR1 SNHLY, CDR2 FYNNEI. CDR3 size: 13 residues. V lost 10 bases to trimming and J lost 1 base, with 13 bases between them. CDR3 in amino acids: CATGREAQETQYF. CDR3 coding DNA: TGTGCCACCGGCCGTGAGGCCCAAGAGACCCAGTACTTC.

The rearrangement joins TRBV6-6 to TRBJ2-2; D is undetermined. This CDR3 is 13 amino acids long. V lost 0 bases to trimming and J lost 6 bases, with 5 bases between them. Per the germline V gene, CDR1 is MNHNY and CDR2 is SVGAGI (reference sequence). The DNA for the CDR3 is TGTGCCAGCAGTTACTCTAGCCCCGGGGAGCTGTTTTTT. The encoded protein is CASSYSSPGELFF.

This sequence joins TRBV5-1 and TRBJ2-3; D tentatively fits TRBD1 or TRBD2 (5 bases each). This CDR3 has 14 amino acids. V lost 5 bases and J lost 2, with 12 bases in between. The germline CDR1 and CDR2 sequences are SGHRS and YFSETQ. The CDR3 reads CASRVGVTTDTQYF. As DNA, the CDR3 is TGCGCCAGCAGGGTGGGGGTGACCACAGATACGCAGTATTTT.

The rearrangement uses TRBV9 and TRBJ2-1, with 11 positions matching TRBD2. The germline V gene encodes CDR1 SGDLS and CDR2 YYNGEE. This CDR3 comprises 17 residues. Trimming cost V 2 bases and J 6 bases; bases outside gene matches: 10. This CDR3 is CASSVATSGTYGNEQFF. For the CDR3, the DNA is TGTGCCAGCAGCGTCGCGACTAGCGGGACGTACGGCAATGAGCAGTTCTTC.

This clone has just one count. V is TRBV21-1 and J is TRBJ2-1; the table's D call TRBD1 went unverified against the DNA. TRBV21-1 is marked as a pseudogene. CDR3 length: 16 residues. The CDR3 region is CASSSRDRVVSNEQFF. The CDR3 coding sequence is TGTGCCAGCAGCTCCCGGGACAGGGTGGTAAGCAATGAGCAGTTCTTC.

The chain links TRBV6-6 to TRBJ1-1; 9 bases fit TRBD1. Germline V gene data show CDR1 as MNHNY and CDR2 as SVGAGI (reference sequence). The CDR3 has 15 amino acids. The ends lost 5 bases at V and 2 bases at J; junction bases unmatched: 6. This CDR3 reads CASSPLGQGNTEAFF. As DNA, the CDR3 is TGTGCCAGCAGTCCCTTGGGACAGGGAAACACTGAAGCTTTCTTT.

The rearrangement joins TRBV19 to TRBJ2-3; 12 nucleotides line up with TRBD2. From germline, CDR1 is LNHDA and CDR2 SQIVND (reference sequence). This CDR3 has 16 residues. J gave up 4 bases and V 3 bases, and 5 bases lay outside the gene matches. CDR3 sequence reads: CASSITSGGMADTQYF. CDR3 nucleotide sequence: TGTGCCAGTAGTATTACTAGCGGGGGGATGGCAGATACGCAGTATTTT.

The V gene is TRBV7-9, the J gene TRBJ2-3, with a weak D call TRBD2 (5 bases). The germline CDR1 and CDR2 sequences are SEHNR and FQNEAQ (reference sequence). V lost 5 bases and J 5 bases, leaving 11 bases between the germline ends. The CDR3 has 13 amino acids. CDR3 residues: CASSPWGEDTQYF. The CDR3 coding sequence is TGTGCCAGCAGCCCATGGGGAGAAGATACGCAGTATTTT.